This T cell receptor beta chain was recovered during a study of T cell responses to AZD1222 COVID-19 vaccine. Findings of the study overall: Baseline serology detected seropositivity in only a handful of AZD1222 recipients. Spike-specific TCR breadth and depth went up after people got two AZD1222 doses. Most donors were white British and more were female, and clonal diversity was possibly underestimated. Scientists sampled the repertoires only once the peak T cell response had passed.

Trimming shortened V by 1 base and J by 10 bases, and 13 bases separated the two germline ends. The CDR3 is made up of 13 amino acids. Concerning this clone: Its antigen is currently unknown.

Using immunoSEQ multiplex PCR, the repertoire was profiled, and TCRdb retains in-frame clones only, with some absent. This table holds just under 150,000 clones, roughly nine tenths found once. Sequencing used peripheral blood, obtained 28 days after the second AZD1222 dose. The chain links TRBV12-3 or TRBV12-4 to TRBJ1-1, with a weak D call TRBD1 (6 bases). The clonotype originates from an adult who received the AZD1222 COVID-19 vaccine. The CDR3 reads CASSLVSGDGAFF. For the CDR3, the DNA is TGTGCCAGCAGTTTAGTTTCAGGGGATGGAGCTTTCTTT.